These 13 T cell receptor beta chains came from one sample sequenced in a study of CD8 T cells in Susac syndrome. RNA, at roughly 0.45 to 1 ug, was reverse transcribed with random hexamers. TCRdb analysed the immunoSEQ multiplex PCR reads with MiXCR anew, one entry per CDR3 protein. The top ten clones hold approximately 0.11% of a sample with about 180,000 distinct CDR3 sequences, around 94% of them seen once. Material for sequencing was CD4+ T cells from PBMCs. The receptor source for this set is a human donor with Susac syndrome.

The genes are TRBV2 and TRBJ2-5, with D possibly TRBD2 on 5 matching bases. The V end was cut by 3 bases, the J end by 2 bases, with 10 bases between. The germline CDR1 and CDR2 sequences are SNHLY and FYNNEI. The length of the CDR3 is 14 residues. The CDR3 is CASSDGLSQETQYF. CDR3 nucleotide sequence: TGTGCCAGCAGTGACGGACTGTCACAAGAGACCCAGTACTTC. Full variable domain (remainder filled in from reference TRBV2 and TRBJ2-5): EPEVTQTPSHQVTQMGQEVILRCVPISNHLYFYWYRQILGQKVEFLVSFYNNEISEKSEIFDDQFSVERPDGSNFTLKIRSTKLEDSAMYFCASSDGLSQETQYFGPGTRLLVL.

The gene calls are TRBV3-1 and TRBJ1-5, with a weak D call TRBD1 (6 bases). Trimming left V 1 base short and J 5 bases short, with 9 bases between. The CDR3 contains 14 residues. CDR1 is LGHDT, CDR2 YNNKEL, per germline (reference sequence). DNA for the CDR3: TGTGCCAGCAGCCAAGGAGGGGGTTATCAGCCCCAGCATTTT. It is translated as CASSQGGGYQPQHF.

The chain joins TRBV5-6 to TRBJ2-1, with TRBD1 as a possible D gene (5 bases). This CDR3 is built from 13 residues. Germline V gives CDR1 SGHDT, CDR2 YYEEEE. V lost 4 bases and J lost 5, with 10 bases in between. The CDR3 is CASSPDTHNEQFF. The CDR3 coding sequence is TGTGCCAGCAGCCCGGACACCCACAATGAGCAGTTCTTC.

The chain joins TRBV5-6 to TRBJ1-2; 9 nucleotides line up with TRBD1. CDR3 length: 16 residues. Germline CDR1 SGHDT, CDR2 YYEEEE. V lost 3 bases to trimming and J lost 7 bases; unmatched junction nucleotides: 13. CDR3 sequence (DNA): TGTGCCAGCAGCTCGGGGTCCCGGGACAGGGTGGTTGGCTACACCTTC. Translation: CASSSGSRDRVVGYTF.

The rearrangement joins TRBV13 to TRBJ1-6, with D unresolved. V was clipped by 0 bases and J by 2 bases, with 11 bases between them. Germline-derived CDR1 and CDR2 are PRHDT and FYEKMQ (reference sequence). CDR3 size: 17 residues. CDR3 residues: CASSLGRSGPYNSPLHF. CDR3 DNA: TGTGCCAGCAGCTTAGGAAGGTCAGGCCCCTATAATTCACCCCTCCACTTT.

Of note for this clonotype: Because the CDR3's place on the DNA is in doubt, the DNA is left out and the CDR3 is given as listed by TCRdb. The V and J genes are TRBV2 and TRBJ2-6; the table's TRBD1 call for D was not verified on the DNA. The CDR3 extends over 17 residues, inclusive of both ends. Germline loops: CDR1 SNHLY, CDR2 FYNNEI. The CDR3 protein is CASSTSGHLSGANVLTF.

The J gene is TRBJ1-3, the V gene TRBV3-1; no reliable D call. The V and J ends lost 1 base and 2 bases respectively, with 9 bases between them. Germline CDR1 reads LGHDT; CDR2 reads YNNKEL (reference sequence). The CDR3 sequence is 15 residues long. CDR3 amino acids: CASSQVAGPGNTIYF. The CDR3 nucleotides are TGTGCCAGCAGCCAAGTAGCCGGACCTGGAAACACCATATATTTT.

CDR3: CASSEVGFDNEQFF. The CDR3 region has the DNA TGTGCCAGCAGTGAGGTGGGGTTTGACAATGAGCAGTTCTTC. V and J are TRBV6-1 and TRBJ2-1; D gene ambiguous. CDR1 and CDR2 from the germline V gene are MNHNS and SASEGT. The V and J ends lost 3 bases and 5 bases respectively, with 11 bases between them. There are 14 residues in the CDR3.

This rearrangement joins TRBV7-6 to TRBJ2-7; D may be TRBD2 (7 bases). V was trimmed by 6 bases and J by 4 bases, leaving 13 bases between them. Looked up from germline, CDR1 is SGHVS and CDR2 is FNYEAQ. The CDR3 loop spans 13 amino acids. The CDR3 nucleotides are TGTGCCAGCAGGCCGGGGGGCGGGTACGAGCAGTACTTC. This translates into CASRPGGGYEQYF.

J is TRBJ1-1 and V is TRBV7-2; D possibly corresponds to TRBD1 (6 bases). Trimming pared 6 bases from V and 4 bases from J, leaving 12 bases between. CDR1 and CDR2 (germline): SGHTA, FQGNSA. The CDR3 extends over 13 amino acids. Here the CDR3 DNA reads TGTGCCAGCAGAGGGAGGGGGTCCACTGAAGCTTTCTTT. Translating gives CASRGRGSTEAFF.

This rearrangement joins TRBV20-1 to TRBJ2-1; 10 bases are shared with TRBD2. Germline lookup yields CDR1 DFQATT and CDR2 SNEGSKA (reference sequence). J was trimmed by 7 bases and V by 3 bases; bases with no gene match: 6. There are 14 residues in the CDR3. DNA of the CDR3: TGCAGTGCTAGGGGGCTAGCGGGGGATAATGAGCAGTTCTTC. It translates to CSARGLAGDNEQFF.

The genes are TRBV20-1 and TRBJ2-7; D may be TRBD2 (6 bases). The CDR3 spans 11 residues. Germline values: CDR1 DFQATT, CDR2 SNEGSKA (reference sequence). V lost 6 bases and J 5 bases, leaving 11 bases between the germline ends. CDR3 amino acids: CSAPRGNEQYF. The CDR3 bases are TGCAGTGCCCCGCGGGGAAACGAGCAGTACTTC.

The genes are TRBV11-2 and TRBJ1-2, with D unresolved. The V end lost 7 bases, the J end lost 6 bases, and 18 bases lay between the germline ends. The CDR3 length is 14 residues. Germline V lookup: CDR1 SGHAT, CDR2 FQNNGV. The CDR3 spells CASTNPGLWDGYTF. In nucleotides, the CDR3 is TGTGCCAGCACCAATCCGGGCCTCTGGGATGGCTACACCTTC.